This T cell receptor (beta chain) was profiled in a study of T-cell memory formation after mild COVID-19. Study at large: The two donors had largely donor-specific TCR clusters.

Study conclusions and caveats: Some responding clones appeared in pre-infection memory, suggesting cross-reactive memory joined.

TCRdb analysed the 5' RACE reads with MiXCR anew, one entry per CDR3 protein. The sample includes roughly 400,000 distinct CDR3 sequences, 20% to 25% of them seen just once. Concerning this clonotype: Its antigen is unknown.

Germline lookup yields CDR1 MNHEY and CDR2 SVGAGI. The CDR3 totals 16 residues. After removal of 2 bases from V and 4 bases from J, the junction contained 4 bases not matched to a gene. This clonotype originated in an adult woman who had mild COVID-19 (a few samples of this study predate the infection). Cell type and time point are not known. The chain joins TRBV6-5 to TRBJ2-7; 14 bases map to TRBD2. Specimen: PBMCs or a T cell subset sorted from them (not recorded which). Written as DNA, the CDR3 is TGTGCCAGCAGTTACGGGACTAGCGGGAGTGAATACGAGCAGTACTTC. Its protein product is CASSYGTSGSEYEQYF.